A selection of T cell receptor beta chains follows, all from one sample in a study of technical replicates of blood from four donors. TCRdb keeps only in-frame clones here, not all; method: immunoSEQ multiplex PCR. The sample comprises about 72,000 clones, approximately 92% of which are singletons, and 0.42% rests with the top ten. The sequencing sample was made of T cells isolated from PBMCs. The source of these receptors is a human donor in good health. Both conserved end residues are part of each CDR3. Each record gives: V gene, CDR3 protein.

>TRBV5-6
CASSSSGNEQYF
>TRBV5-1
CASSLAGGFYYEQYF
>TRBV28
CASSFTYGDGNTEAFF
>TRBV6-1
CASSAQSNTGELFF
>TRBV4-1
CASSQEDSRYEQYF
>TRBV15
CATSREAGTSAEQYF
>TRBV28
CASSLSPGGYGYTF
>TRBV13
CASSTRTSGSYEQYF
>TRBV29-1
CSVGTGDYGYTF
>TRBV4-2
CASSQEDIREQETQYF
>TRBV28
CASSPRPARYEQYF
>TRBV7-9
CASSYTSGRAYEQYF
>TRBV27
CASSISGTGEADTQYF
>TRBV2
CASSGQGPNYGYTF
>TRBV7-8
CASSFGSVSYEQYF
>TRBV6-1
CASRMDSYNQPQHF
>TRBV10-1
CASSERLKSEQYF
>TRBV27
CASSIAGGMQPQHF
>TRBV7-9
CASSRLGTGEKLFF
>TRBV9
CASSPPRGTTDTQYF
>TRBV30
CAWSVLPDYNEQFF
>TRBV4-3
CASSQEGGVEKLFF
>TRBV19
CASSIGASNQPQHF
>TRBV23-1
CASSHIRDRVGRIGKGNEQFF
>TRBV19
CASSGRTGDLTYEQYF
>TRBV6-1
CASSSTGGPAEKLFF
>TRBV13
CASSLLDKETQYF
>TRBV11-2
CASSPAVAVNIQYF
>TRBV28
CASLGFSNQPQHF
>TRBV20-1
CSAPRGHEQFF
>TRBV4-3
CASSQAAGTEAGELFF
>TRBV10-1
CASSAGQQNTEAFF
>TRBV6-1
CASSSMTSGRDTQYF
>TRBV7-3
CASSLSHRGETQYF
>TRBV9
CASSVGVTGTYEQYF
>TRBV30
CAGTSGSYEQYF
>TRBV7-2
CASSLDGSNEQFF
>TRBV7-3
CASSLAATDTQYF
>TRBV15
CATSRVAGIEKLFF
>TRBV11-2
CASSLGAGYEQYF
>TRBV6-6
CASRDGTGSEKLFF
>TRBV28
CASTPTGFGQPQHF
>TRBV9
CASSSNPGLAGGLEQFF
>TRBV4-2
CASSQDMAGDHTDTQYF
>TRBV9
CASSGNSNQPQHF
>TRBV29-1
CSVRHVIMNTEAFF
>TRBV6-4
CASGTGHLYEQYF
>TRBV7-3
CASSTQGANTEAFF
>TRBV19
CASKQGKYSNQPQHF
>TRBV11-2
CASSSGLVEETQYF
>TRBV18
CASSLRTGLNTEAFF
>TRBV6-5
CASSYSPGQAAYEQYF
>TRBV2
CASSEARTEAFF
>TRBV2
CASSASRDRYHEQYF